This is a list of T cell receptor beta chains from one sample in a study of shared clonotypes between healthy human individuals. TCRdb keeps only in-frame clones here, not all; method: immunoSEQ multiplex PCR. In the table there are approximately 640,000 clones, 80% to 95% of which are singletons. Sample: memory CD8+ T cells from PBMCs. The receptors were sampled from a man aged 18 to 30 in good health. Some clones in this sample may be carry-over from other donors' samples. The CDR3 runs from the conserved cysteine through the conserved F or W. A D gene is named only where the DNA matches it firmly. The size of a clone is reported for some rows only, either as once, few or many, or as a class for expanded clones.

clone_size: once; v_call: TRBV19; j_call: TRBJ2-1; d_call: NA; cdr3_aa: CASSIGHTGNHGEQFF; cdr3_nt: TGTGCCAGTAGTATAGGCCATACCGGCAATCATGGTGAGCAGTTCTTC
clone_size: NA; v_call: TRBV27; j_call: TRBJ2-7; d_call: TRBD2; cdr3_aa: CASSSIAPRGENEEQYF; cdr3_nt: TGTGCCAGCAGTTCCATAGCCCCCCGGGGGGAGAATGAGGAGCAGTACTTC
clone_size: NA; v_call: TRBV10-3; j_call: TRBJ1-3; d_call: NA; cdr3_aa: CAISVALPSSGNTIYF; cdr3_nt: TGTGCCATCAGTGTGGCTCTCCCATCATCTGGAAACACCATATATTTT
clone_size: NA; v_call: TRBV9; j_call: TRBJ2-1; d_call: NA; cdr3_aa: CASSVVRGNEQFF; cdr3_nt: TGTGCCAGCAGCGTAGTCCGGGGCAATGAGCAGTTCTTC
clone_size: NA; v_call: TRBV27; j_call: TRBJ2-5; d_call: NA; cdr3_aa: CASTSFGEETQYF; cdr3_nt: TGTGCCAGCACCTCGTTCGGGGAAGAGACCCAGTACTTC
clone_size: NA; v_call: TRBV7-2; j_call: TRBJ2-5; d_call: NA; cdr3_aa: CASSKGRGLTEETQYF; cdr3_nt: TGTGCCAGCAGCAAAGGGAGGGGGTTAACCGAAGAGACCCAGTACTTC
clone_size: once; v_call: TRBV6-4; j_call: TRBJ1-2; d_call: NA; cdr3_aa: CASSDSGFGRGFYGYTF; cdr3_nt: TGTGCCAGCAGTGACTCCGGGTTTGGCAGGGGTTTCTATGGCTACACCTTC
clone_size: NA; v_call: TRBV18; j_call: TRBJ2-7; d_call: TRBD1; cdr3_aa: CASSPGRGYEQYF; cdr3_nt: TGTGCCAGCTCACCAGGCAGGGGGTACGAGCAGTACTTC
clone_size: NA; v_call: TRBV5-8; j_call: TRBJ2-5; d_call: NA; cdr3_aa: CASSLEQLQETQYF; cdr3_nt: TGTGCCAGCAGCTTAGAACAGCTCCAAGAGACCCAGTACTTC
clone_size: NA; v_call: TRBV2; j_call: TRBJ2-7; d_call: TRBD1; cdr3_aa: CASSADRVSYEQYF; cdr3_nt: TGTGCCAGCAGCGCGGACAGGGTCTCCTACGAGCAGTACTTC
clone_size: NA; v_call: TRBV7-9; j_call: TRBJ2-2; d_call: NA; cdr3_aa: CAGAGTSSISNTGELFF; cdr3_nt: TGTGCCGGGGCCGGGACCTCTTCTATTTCGAACACCGGGGAGCTGTTTTTT
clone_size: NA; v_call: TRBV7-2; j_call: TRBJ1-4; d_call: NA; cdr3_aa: CASSSWGATNEKLFF; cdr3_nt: TGTGCCAGCAGCTCCTGGGGGGCAACTAATGAAAAACTGTTTTTT
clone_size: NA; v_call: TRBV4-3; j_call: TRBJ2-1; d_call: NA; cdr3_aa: CASSQDPRSGGNEQFF; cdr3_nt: TGCGCCAGCAGCCAAGATCCGAGAAGCGGAGGAAATGAGCAGTTCTTC
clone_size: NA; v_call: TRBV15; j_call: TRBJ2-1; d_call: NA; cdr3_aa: CATSRESKADQFF; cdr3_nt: TGTGCCACCAGCAGAGAATCTAAGGCGGATCAGTTCTTC